This TCR beta chain stems from a study of regulatory T cells in long-lasting Graves disease (TCRdb year 2021). Some background on the complete study: Patients with newly diagnosed Graves' disease had been on antithyroid drugs for under 3 months. A total of around 35 samples underwent TCR sequencing, from about 13 patients with persistent Graves' disease and 20 patients with newly diagnosed Graves' disease. The study took place in China and was registered as a clinical trial. Persistent Graves' disease patients were compared with newly diagnosed Graves' disease patients by peripheral blood TCR sequencing and RNA sequencing. Study-wide findings and limitations: Lower TCR Shannon entropy and fewer highly expanded clones were observed in persistent Graves' disease patients than in newly diagnosed patients, which suggested clonal expansion. Only the TCR beta chain was sequenced and analyzed. Patients with persistent disease shared more public clonotypes (approximately 2,500) than newly diagnosed patients did (966). Persistent disease showed preferential use of TRBV28, TRBJ1-2 and TRBJ2-5, whereas newly diagnosed disease favored TRBV20-1 and TRBJ2-1. Because the primary lesion, thyroid tissue, could not be accessed, the study looked at peripheral blood alone. The authors noted that the small sample size was a limitation that may lower accuracy.

Deletion took 3 bases off V and 4 bases off J, with a span of 13 bases between the germline ends. Including the terminal cysteine and phenylalanine, the CDR3 comprises 15 residues. The retained sequence is limited to the CDR3, 45 bases, with the frame set at the first base. Based on the germline V gene, the CDR1 and CDR2 sequences are SGHTA and FQGTGA. The time point label corresponds to: newly diagnosed GD, antithyroid drugs for less than 3 months. RNA was extracted from PBMCs in TRIzol for both TCR sequencing and RNA sequencing. The diagnosis of Graves' disease followed American Thyroid Association guidelines. The patients came from an endocrinology department in Xi'an, China. Each patient gave around 9.2 milliliters of peripheral blood, collected in an EDTA anticoagulant tube. Ficoll Paque Plus density gradient separation was used to isolate PBMCs, and no additional T cell sorting was done. An Agilent 2100 Bioanalyzer and agarose gel were used to assess RNA quality, and a NanoDrop 2000 was used to measure RNA concentration.

Libraries were built with multiplex PCR. This sample was sequenced with an Illumina HiSeq 4000. iRepertoire HTBI primers and Arm-PCR amplification of CDR3 regions were used to construct TCR beta libraries. Before sequencing, the PCR products underwent gel purification. The paper's processing steps were these. A total of roughly 67 TRBV and approximately 15 TRBJ segments were identified across samples and were used for gene usage analysis of CDR3 amino acid clonotypes. COPE and FqMerger were used to merge the filtered high-quality paired reads into contigs. BLAST was used to align contigs to the IMGT TRBV, TRBD and TRBJ reference genes, and CDR3 was defined following IMGT. Clonotypes above 0.1% frequency were classified as highly expanded clones. Shannon entropy served as the measure of repertoire diversity, while the Gini coefficient captured V-J evenness. A clonotype found in more than one individual was treated as public. Clones were called with MiXCR by TCRdb after fastp trimmed the public reads at Q25, and only in-frame beta chains were retained. Rows matching on CDR3 protein sequence are summarized as one entry with the most common DNA and genes. Here the V and J calls rest on TCRdb's processing, not on the authors' analysis. In this sample the table shows 580,000 or so distinct CDR3 sequences, 16% of which occur a single time. Around 12% of the sample rests with the top ten.

This clonotype was seen a few times. The clone's antigen remains unknown. The record has no base qualities; no much larger clone is one base away. These sequences were also reported in another study, on T cells in Graves' hyperthyroidism and ophthalmopathy. The other study reports the following: Stable Graves' hyperthyroidism was defined as the absence of progression to ophthalmopathy over 18 months of follow-up. The hyperthyroidism patients were between 18 and 65 years old and newly diagnosed, with a disease duration of less than 2 months. The study excluded patients with uncontrolled infections, other autoimmune diseases, pregnancy or lactation. Diagnoses were established on the basis of clinical symptoms, serum thyroxine and TRAb, thyroid ultrasound, and orbital computed tomography. The first round of RT-PCR for the TCR CDR3 was performed with the HTBI primer set and the Qiagen OneStep RT-PCR kit. Most expanded thyroid clonotypes (frequency above 0.001) were also detected in blood, suggesting blood repertoires may reflect thyroid immune responses. A 13 V-J signature model separated ophthalmopathy from stable hyperthyroidism, with 87.88% sensitivity and 81% to 83% specificity in cross-validation and 80%/75% in testing. During validation, the model predicted progression to ophthalmopathy a median of approximately six months ahead of onset, with roughly 65% sensitivity and about 72% specificity. To identify distinguishing TCR V-J signatures, a discovery cohort of roughly 100 patients was used, comprising some 45 with Graves' ophthalmopathy and some 60 with stable Graves' hyperthyroidism. An independent validation cohort of about 19 hyperthyroidism patients and approximately 17 patients who later progressed to ophthalmopathy tested prospective prediction of ophthalmopathy. The 100 discovery patients were randomly split 7:3 into training and test sets. Thyroid tissue and blood T-cell repertoires from six Graves' hyperthyroidism patients were also compared in the study. Following sampling, methimazole starting at 30 mg daily was given to hyperthyroidism patients, and high-dose intravenous methylprednisolone was given to ophthalmopathy patients. Libraries were constructed in a second round of multiplex PCR, after which size selection and purification were performed. Paired-end sequencing of the libraries was performed with 100 bp reads on an Illumina HiSeq2000. Raw data were processed with SOAPnuke, discarding reads with adapters, uncalled bases, mean Phred below 15, or no exact constant-primer or identifier match. COPE v1.2.5 was used to merge the high-quality paired reads, and each unique nucleotide sequence was defined as a clonotype. MiTCR v1.1 was used to align clonotypes to the IMGT TRBV, TRBD and TRBJ reference segments. The analysis included only V-J combinations with a frequency above 0.0001, which together covered 99.2% of the repertoires. The TCS score was defined as F50 (clonal expansion) divided by E x V (chaos), with BLOSUM62-based TCRdist calculated between CDR3 peptides within each V-J. Welch's t-statistics and random forest reduced around 550 V-J features to fewer than 15, which were used in a naive Bayes classifier (R e1071). No statistical method was used to set the sample size in advance, and investigators knew the group allocation. TCR Vbeta CDR3 sequencing of 130 to 150 peripheral blood samples (approximately 44 ophthalmopathy, roughly 74 hyperthyroidism and around 17 progressor patients) is reported in the paper.

Rearrangement joined TRBV7-3 to TRBJ2-1; TRBD1 is perhaps the D gene, given 5 matching bases. This TCR came from a young man with Graves disease. Donor details come from another sample of the same person, matched by shared clones. The sequencing used peripheral blood mononuclear cells (PBMCs), collected at new diagnosis, from a patient treated with antithyroid drugs. The CDR3 amino acid sequence is: CASSFGGQGYNEQFF. The bases are TGTGCCAGCAGCTTTGGCGGTCAGGGATACAATGAGCAGTTCTTC.